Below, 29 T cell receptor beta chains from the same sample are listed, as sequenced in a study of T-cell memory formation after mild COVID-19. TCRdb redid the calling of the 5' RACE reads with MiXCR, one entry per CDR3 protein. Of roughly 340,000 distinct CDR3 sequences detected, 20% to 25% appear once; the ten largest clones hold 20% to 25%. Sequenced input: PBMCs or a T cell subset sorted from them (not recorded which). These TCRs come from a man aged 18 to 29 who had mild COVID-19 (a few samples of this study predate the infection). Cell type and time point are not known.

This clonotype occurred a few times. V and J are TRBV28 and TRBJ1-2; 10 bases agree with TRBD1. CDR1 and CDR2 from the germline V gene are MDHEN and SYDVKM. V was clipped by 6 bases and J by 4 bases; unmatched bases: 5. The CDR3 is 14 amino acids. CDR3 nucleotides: TGTGCCAGCAGCCCGGGACAGGGGTCCTATGGCTACACCTTC. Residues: CASSPGQGSYGYTF.

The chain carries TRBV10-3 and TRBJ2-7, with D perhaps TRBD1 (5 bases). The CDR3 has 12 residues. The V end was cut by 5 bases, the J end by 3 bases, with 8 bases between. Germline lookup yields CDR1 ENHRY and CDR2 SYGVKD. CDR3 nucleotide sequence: TGTGCCATCAGTCTCGACAGCTACGAGCAGTACTTC. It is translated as CAISLDSYEQYF.

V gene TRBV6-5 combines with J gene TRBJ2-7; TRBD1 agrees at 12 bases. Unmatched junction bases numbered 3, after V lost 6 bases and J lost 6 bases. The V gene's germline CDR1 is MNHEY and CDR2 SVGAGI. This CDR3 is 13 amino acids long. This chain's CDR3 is CASRGQGAIEQYF. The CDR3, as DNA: TGTGCCAGCAGGGGACAGGGGGCGATCGAGCAGTACTTC.

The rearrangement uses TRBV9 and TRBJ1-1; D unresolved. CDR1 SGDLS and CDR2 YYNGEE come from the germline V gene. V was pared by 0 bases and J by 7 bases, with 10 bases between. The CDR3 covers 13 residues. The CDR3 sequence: CASSVGLKGEAFF. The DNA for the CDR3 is TGTGCCAGCAGCGTAGGACTGAAGGGTGAAGCTTTCTTT.

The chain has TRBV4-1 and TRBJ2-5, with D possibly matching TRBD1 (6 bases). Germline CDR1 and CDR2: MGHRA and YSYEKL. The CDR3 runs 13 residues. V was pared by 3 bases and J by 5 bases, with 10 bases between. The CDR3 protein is CASSQVGAETQYF. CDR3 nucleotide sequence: TGCGCCAGCAGCCAGGTGGGGGCGGAGACCCAGTACTTC.

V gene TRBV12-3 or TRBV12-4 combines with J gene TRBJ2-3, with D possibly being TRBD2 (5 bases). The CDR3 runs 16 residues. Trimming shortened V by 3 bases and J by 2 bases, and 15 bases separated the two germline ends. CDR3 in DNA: TGTGCCAGCAGTTTTCGGGCGGGCGGGCCCACAGATACGCAGTATTTT. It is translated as CASSFRAGGPTDTQYF.

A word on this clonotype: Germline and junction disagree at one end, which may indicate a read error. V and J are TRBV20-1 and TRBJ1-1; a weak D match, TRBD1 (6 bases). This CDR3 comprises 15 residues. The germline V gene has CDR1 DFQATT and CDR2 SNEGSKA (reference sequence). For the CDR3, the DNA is TGCAGTGCTAGCGGAGACAGGCAGGGAAACACTGAAGTTTTCTTT. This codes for CSASGDRQGNTEVFF.

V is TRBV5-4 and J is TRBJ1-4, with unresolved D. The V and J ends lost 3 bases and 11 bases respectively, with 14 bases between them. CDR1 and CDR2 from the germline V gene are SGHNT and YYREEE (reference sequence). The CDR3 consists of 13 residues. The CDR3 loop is CASSSSYVGKLFF. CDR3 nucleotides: TGTGCCAGCAGCTCCAGCTACGTTGGGAAACTGTTTTTT.

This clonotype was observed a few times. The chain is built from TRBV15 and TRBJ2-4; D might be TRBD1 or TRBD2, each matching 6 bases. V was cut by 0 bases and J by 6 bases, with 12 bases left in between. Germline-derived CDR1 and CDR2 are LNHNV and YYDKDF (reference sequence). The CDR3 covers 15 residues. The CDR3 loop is CATSRDSGARNIQYF. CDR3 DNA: TGTGCCACCAGCAGAGATTCGGGGGCGAGAAACATTCAGTACTTC.

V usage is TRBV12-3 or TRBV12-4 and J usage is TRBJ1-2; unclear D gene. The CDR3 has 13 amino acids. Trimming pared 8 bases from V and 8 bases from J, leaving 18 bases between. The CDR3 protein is CASRGLLSGGYTF. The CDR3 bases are TGTGCCAGCCGCGGCCTTCTATCGGGAGGCTACACCTTC.

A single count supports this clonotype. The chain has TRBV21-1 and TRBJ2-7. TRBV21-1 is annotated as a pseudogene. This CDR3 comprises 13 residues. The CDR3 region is CASSKRKCYEQYV. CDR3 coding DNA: TGTGCCAGCAGTAAAAGGAAGTGCTACGAGCAGTACGTC.

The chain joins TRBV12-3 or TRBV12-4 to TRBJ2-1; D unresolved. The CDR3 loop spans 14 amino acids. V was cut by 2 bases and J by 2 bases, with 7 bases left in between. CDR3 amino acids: CASSLSRAYNEQFF. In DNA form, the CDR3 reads TGTGCCAGCAGTTTATCTAGGGCCTACAATGAGCAGTTCTTC.

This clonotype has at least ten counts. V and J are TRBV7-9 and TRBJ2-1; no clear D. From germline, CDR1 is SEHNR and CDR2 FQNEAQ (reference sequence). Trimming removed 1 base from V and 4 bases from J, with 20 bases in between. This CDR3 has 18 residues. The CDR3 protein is CASSLGRAGERYYNEQFF. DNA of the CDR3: TGTGCCAGCAGCTTAGGCCGGGCCGGAGAACGATATTACAATGAGCAGTTCTTC.

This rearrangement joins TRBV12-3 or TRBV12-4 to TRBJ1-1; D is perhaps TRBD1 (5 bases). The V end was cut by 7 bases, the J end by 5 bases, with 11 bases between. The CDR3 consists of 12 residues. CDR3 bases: TGTGCCAGCACGTGGGCAGGGACTGAAGCTTTCTTT. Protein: CASTWAGTEAFF.

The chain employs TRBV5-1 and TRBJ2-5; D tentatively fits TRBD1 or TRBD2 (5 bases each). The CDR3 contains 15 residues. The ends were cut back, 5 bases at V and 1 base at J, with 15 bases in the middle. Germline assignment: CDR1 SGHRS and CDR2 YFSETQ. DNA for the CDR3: TGCGCCAGCAGTTCTGGGACCACACTCCAAGAGACCCAGTACTTC. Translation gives CASSSGTTLQETQYF.

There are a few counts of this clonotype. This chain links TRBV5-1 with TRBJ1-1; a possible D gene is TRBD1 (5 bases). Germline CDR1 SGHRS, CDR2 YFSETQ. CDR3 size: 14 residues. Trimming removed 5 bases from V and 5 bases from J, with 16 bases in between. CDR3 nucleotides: TGCGCCAGCAGTTTTGACAGTAGGAGGACTGAAGCTTTCTTT. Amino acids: CASSFDSRRTEAFF.

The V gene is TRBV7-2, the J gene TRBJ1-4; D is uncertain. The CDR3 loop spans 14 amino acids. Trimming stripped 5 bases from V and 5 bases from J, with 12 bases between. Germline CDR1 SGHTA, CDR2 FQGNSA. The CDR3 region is CASSPGFRNEKLFF. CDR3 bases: TGTGCCAGCAGCCCCGGGTTCCGGAATGAAAAACTGTTTTTT.

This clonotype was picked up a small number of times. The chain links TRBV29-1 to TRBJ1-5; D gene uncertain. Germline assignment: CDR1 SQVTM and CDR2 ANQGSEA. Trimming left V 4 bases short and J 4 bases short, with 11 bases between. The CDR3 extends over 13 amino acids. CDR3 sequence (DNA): TGCAGCGTTGGCACGGCGAGGAATCAGCCCCAGCATTTT. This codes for CSVGTARNQPQHF.

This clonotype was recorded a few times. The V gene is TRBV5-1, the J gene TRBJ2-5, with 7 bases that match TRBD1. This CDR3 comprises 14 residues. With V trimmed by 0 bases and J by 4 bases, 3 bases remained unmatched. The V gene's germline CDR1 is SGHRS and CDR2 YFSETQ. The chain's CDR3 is CASSLGDSGETQYF. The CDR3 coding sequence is TGCGCCAGCAGCTTGGGGGACAGTGGAGAGACCCAGTACTTC.

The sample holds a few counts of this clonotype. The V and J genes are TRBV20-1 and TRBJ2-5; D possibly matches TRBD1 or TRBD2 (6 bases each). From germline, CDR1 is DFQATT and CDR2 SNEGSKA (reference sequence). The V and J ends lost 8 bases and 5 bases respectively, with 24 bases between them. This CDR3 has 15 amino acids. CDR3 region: CSPGQPTREFETQYF. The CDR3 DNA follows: TGCAGTCCAGGACAGCCGACTAGAGAGTTCGAGACCCAGTACTTC.

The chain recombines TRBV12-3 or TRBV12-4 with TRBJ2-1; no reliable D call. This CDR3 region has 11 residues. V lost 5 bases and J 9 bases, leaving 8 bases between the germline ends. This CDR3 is CASSPRVEQFF. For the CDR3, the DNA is TGTGCCAGCAGTCCCCGTGTTGAGCAGTTCTTC.

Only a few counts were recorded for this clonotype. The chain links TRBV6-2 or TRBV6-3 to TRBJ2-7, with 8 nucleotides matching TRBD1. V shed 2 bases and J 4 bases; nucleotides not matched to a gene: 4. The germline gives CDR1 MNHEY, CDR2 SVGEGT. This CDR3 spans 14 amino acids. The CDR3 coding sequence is TGTGCCAGCAGTTACCAGGGGGCTCGGTACGAGCAGTACTTC. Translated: CASSYQGARYEQYF.

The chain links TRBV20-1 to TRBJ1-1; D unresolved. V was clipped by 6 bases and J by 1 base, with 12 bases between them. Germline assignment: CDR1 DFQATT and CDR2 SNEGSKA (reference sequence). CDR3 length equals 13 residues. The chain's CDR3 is CSATYVENTEAFF. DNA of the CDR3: TGCAGTGCGACCTACGTGGAGAACACTGAAGCTTTCTTT.

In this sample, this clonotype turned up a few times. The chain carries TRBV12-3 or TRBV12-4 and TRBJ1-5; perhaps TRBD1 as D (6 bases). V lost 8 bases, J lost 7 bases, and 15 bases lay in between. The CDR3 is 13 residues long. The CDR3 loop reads CASVMGHSQPQHF. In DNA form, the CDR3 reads TGTGCCAGCGTCATGGGACACTCCCAGCCCCAGCATTTT.

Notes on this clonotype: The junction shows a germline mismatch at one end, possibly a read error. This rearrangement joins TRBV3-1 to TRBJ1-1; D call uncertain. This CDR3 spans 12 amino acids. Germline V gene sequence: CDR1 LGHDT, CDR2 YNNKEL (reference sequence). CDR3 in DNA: TGTGCCAGCAGCCAAGATCGTAGAGGGATCGCCTTT. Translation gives CASSQDRRGIAF.

CDR3 in amino acids: CSARDRVWTDTQYF. The DNA of the CDR3 is TGCAGTGCTAGAGACAGGGTCTGGACAGATACGCAGTATTTT. V and J are TRBV20-1 and TRBJ2-3; weak D call: TRBD1 (5 bases). The V and J ends lost 0 bases and 3 bases respectively, with 10 bases between them. Germline assignment: CDR1 DFQATT and CDR2 SNEGSKA (reference sequence). The CDR3 runs to 14 residues.

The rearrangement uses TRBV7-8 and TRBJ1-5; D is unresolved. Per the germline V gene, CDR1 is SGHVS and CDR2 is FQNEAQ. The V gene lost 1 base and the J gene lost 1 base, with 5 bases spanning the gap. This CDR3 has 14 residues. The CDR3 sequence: CASSLGRSNQPQHF. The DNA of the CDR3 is TGTGCCAGCAGCTTAGGGAGGAGCAATCAGCCCCAGCATTTT.

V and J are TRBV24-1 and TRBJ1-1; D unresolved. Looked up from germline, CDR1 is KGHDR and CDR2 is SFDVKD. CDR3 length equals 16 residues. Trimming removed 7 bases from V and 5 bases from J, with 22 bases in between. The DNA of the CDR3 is TGTGCCACCAGGAGTCTCCCCCCCCTCAGGAGGACTGAAGCTTTCTTT. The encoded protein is CATRSLPPLRRTEAFF.

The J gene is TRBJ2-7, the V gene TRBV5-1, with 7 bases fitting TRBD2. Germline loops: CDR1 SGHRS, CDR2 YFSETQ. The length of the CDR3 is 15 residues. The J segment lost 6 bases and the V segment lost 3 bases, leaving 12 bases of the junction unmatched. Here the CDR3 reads CASSSAPGRDREQYF. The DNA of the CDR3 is TGCGCCAGCAGCTCGGCCCCTGGGAGGGACCGCGAGCAGTACTTC.